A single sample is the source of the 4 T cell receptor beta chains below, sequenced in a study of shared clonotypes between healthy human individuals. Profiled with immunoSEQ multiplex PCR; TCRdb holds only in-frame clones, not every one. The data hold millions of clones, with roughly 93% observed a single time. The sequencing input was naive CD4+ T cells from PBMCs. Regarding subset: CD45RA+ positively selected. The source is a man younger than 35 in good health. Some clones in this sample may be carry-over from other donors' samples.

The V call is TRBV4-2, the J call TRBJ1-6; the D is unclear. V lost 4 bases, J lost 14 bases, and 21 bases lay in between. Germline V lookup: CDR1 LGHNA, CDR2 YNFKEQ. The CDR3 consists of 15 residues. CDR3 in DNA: TGTGCCAGCAGCCGCGACATTACATCCTTTGGGTCCCTCCACTTT. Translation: CASSRDITSFGSLHF.

CDR3 sequence: CASIRVDSNQPQHF. DNA of the CDR3: TGTGCCAGCATCAGGGTCGATAGCAATCAGCCCCAGCATTTT. This chain links TRBV28 with TRBJ1-5; D is perhaps TRBD1 (5 bases). CDR3 length equals 14 residues. V shed 7 bases and J shed 0 bases, with 10 bases lying between them. Germline V lookup: CDR1 MDHEN, CDR2 SYDVKM.

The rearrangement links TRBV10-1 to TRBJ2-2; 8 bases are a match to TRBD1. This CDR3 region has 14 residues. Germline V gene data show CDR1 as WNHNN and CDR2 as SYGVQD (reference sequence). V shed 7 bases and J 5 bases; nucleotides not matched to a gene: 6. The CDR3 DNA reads TGCGCCAGCAAAATGACAGGGGTGACCGGGGAGCTGTTTTTT. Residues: CASKMTGVTGELFF.

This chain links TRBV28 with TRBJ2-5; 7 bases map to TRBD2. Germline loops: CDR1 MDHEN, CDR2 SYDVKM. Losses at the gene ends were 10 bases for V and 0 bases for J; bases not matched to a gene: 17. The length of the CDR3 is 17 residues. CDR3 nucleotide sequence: TGTGCCACCCGTGGGGAGGGTAGGAGGATCAACCAAGAGACCCAGTACTTC. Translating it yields CATRGEGRRINQETQYF.